This TCR beta chain was profiled in a study of neurological immune-mediated disorders. TCRdb reprocessed the 5' RACE reads with MiXCR, giving one entry per CDR3 protein. This sample carries tens of thousands of distinct CDR3 sequences, roughly an eighth of them seen once, and the ten largest clones take about 2.5%. The time point here: longitudinal time-point 2. This clonotype showed up many times. The source is a woman in her thirties or forties in good health. The sequenced sample was PBMCs.

In DNA form, the CDR3 reads TGCAGCGCTGGAGGACAAGGCTATGGCTACACCTTC. Amino acids: CSAGGQGYGYTF. The chain uses TRBV29-1 and TRBJ1-2; D is perhaps TRBD1 (5 bases). Germline V CDR1 and CDR2: SQVTM, ANQGSEA. The CDR3 covers 12 residues. The germline V and J ends were trimmed by 7 bases and 4 bases, with 13 bases remaining between them.